These 9 T cell receptor beta chains originate from one sample sequenced in a study of response to subunit inactivated influenza vaccine. MiXCR was run by TCRdb on the RT-PCR reads, yielding one entry per CDR3 protein. The data show 650,000 or so distinct CDR3 sequences, 13% to 15% seen once. Sequenced here: PBMCs from blood, sampled about 14 days before vaccination. The receptors shown here come from a man aged 50 to 60 who received an inactivated influenza vaccine.

This clonotype was observed a handful of times. The chain employs TRBV28 and TRBJ2-1; maybe TRBD1 (6 bases). This CDR3 has 14 amino acids. V lost 10 bases and J lost 2, with 15 bases in between. The V gene's germline CDR1 is MDHEN and CDR2 SYDVKM. CDR3 in DNA: TGTGCCATCCTTCAGACAGGTACCTACAATGAGCAGTTCTTC. Protein sequence: CAILQTGTYNEQFF. Full variable domain (remainder filled in from reference TRBV28 and TRBJ2-1): DVKVTQSSRYLVKRTGEKVFLECVQDMDHENMFWYRQDPGLGLRLIYFSYDVKMKEKGDIPEGYSVSREKKERFSLILESASTNQTSMYLCAILQTGTYNEQFFGPGTRLTVL.

The sample holds a few counts of this clonotype. This chain uses TRBV27 with TRBJ2-3, with 9 bases that match TRBD2. Looked up from germline, CDR1 is MNHEY and CDR2 is SMNVEV (reference sequence). With V trimmed by 0 bases and J by 1 base, 5 bases remained unmatched. The CDR3 has 17 amino acids. The CDR3 DNA sequence: TGTGCCAGCAGTTTATCGCACCAGCGGGGGGGCACAGATACGCAGTATTTT. It translates to CASSLSHQRGGTDTQYF.

This clonotype has more than one count but fewer than ten. The chain recombines TRBV12-3 or TRBV12-4 with TRBJ2-7; the D gene is possibly TRBD1 (6 bases). Trimming shortened V by 6 bases and J by 3 bases, and 18 bases separated the two germline ends. The length of the CDR3 is 15 residues. Here the CDR3 reads CASSRSLTGNYEQYF. The CDR3 DNA sequence: TGTGCCAGCAGCCGTTCTCTTACAGGGAACTACGAGCAGTACTTC.

V gene TRBV11-2 combines with J gene TRBJ2-3; D is unresolved. Germline values: CDR1 SGHAT, CDR2 FQNNGV. The length of the CDR3 is 17 residues. Trimming cost V 5 bases and J 2 bases, with 20 bases left between them. The CDR3 protein is CASSHTRSGRATDTQYF. The CDR3, as DNA: TGTGCCAGCAGCCATACGAGGTCGGGCCGAGCCACAGATACGCAGTATTTT.

This clonotype was observed many times. This chain joins TRBV7-2 and TRBJ2-1; 8 positions agree with TRBD1. V was clipped by 2 bases and J by 9 bases; unmatched bases: 9. Per the germline V gene, CDR1 is SGHTA and CDR2 is FQGNSA. This CDR3 has 15 residues. The CDR3, as DNA: TGTGCCAGCAGCTTAACAGCAGGGGGCTCTCTTGAGCAGTTCTTC. Protein sequence: CASSLTAGGSLEQFF.

Only a few counts were recorded for this clonotype. The rearrangement joins TRBV7-2 to TRBJ2-7, with 11 positions matching TRBD2. The CDR3 covers 15 residues. V was clipped by 6 bases and J by 3 bases; unmatched bases: 7. CDR1 and CDR2 (germline): SGHTA, FQGNSA. The CDR3 loop reads CASRPRLAGRYEQYF. CDR3 sequence (DNA): TGTGCCAGCAGACCCCGACTAGCGGGACGCTACGAGCAGTACTTC.

The J gene is TRBJ2-7, the V gene TRBV4-1; a weak D match, TRBD2 (5 bases). The V gene's germline CDR1 is MGHRA and CDR2 YSYEKL. This CDR3 spans 14 amino acids. V lost 4 bases and J lost 4, with 14 bases in between. The CDR3 DNA is TGCGCCAGCAGCCTATTTAGAGGGCAATACGAGCAGTACTTC. Translation gives CASSLFRGQYEQYF.

In this sample, this clonotype turned up a few times. The CDR3 loop reads CASSPPSQGGETQYF. The CDR3 bases are TGTGCCAGCTCACCCCCCTCCCAGGGAGGAGAGACCCAGTACTTC. The chain has TRBV18 and TRBJ2-5, with a tentative D call TRBD2 (6 bases). There are 15 residues in the CDR3. CDR1 KGHSH and CDR2 LQKENI come from the germline V gene. The V gene lost 3 bases and the J gene lost 4 bases, with 15 bases spanning the gap. Supplemented by reference TRBV18 and TRBJ2-5, the full variable domain reads NAGVMQNPRHLVRRRGQEARLRCSPMKGHSHVYWYRQLPEEGLKFMVYLQKENIIDESGMPKERFSAEFPKEGPSILRIQQVVRGDSAAYFCASSPPSQGGETQYFGPGTRLLVL.

This clonotype was recorded a few times. This sequence joins TRBV7-2 and TRBJ1-6, with D perhaps TRBD1 (5 bases). V lost 2 bases and J lost 7, with 12 bases in between. This CDR3 is built from 15 residues. The germline V gene encodes CDR1 SGHTA and CDR2 FQGNSA. The CDR3 DNA reads as TGTGCCAGCAGCTTAAGTGCCAAGGGGAATTCACCCCTCCACTTT. Amino acids: CASSLSAKGNSPLHF.